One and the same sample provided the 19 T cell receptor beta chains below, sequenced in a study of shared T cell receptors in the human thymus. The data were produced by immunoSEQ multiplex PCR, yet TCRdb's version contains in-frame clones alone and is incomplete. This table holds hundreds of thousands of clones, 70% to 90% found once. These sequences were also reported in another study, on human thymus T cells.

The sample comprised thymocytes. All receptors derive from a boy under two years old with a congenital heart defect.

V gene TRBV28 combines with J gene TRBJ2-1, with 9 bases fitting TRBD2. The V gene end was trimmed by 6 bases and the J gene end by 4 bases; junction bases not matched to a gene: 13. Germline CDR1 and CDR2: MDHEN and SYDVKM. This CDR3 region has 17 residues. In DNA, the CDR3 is TGTGCCAGCAGCCCCCTCCAGGAGGCGGGAGGGTACAATGAGCAGTTCTTC. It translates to CASSPLQEAGGYNEQFF.

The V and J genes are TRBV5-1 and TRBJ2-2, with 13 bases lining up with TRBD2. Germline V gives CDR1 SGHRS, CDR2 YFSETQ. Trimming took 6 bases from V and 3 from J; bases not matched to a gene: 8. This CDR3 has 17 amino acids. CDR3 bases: TGCGCCAGCAAAGGACTAGCGGGAGCATGGGACACCGGGGAGCTGTTTTTT. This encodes CASKGLAGAWDTGELFF.

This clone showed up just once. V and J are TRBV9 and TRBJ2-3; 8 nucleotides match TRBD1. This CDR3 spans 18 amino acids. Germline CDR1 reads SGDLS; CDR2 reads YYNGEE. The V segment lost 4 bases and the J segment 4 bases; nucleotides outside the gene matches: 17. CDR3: CASSPGQGPRRLADTQYF. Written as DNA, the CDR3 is TGTGCCAGCAGCCCAGGACAGGGTCCCCGCCGGTTAGCAGATACGCAGTATTTT.

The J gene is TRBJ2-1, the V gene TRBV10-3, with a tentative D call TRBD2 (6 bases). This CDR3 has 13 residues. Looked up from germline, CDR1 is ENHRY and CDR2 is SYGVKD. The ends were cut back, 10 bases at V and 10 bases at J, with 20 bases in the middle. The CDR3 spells CATIRGFGSEQFF. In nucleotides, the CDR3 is TGTGCCACCATTAGGGGATTCGGGAGCGAGCAGTTCTTC.

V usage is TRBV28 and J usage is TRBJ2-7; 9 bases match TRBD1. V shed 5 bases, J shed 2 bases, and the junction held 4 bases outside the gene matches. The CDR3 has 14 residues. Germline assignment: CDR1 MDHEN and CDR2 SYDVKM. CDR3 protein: CASSTGTGPYEQYF. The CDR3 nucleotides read TGTGCCAGCAGTACCGGGACAGGGCCCTACGAGCAGTACTTC.

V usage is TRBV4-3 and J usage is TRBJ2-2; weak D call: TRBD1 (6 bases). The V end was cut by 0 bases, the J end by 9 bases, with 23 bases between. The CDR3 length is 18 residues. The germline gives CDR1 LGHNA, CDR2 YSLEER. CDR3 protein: CASSQDPTGETQGRELFF. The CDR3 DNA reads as TGCGCCAGCAGCCAAGATCCCACCGGGGAAACACAGGGAAGGGAGCTGTTTTTT.

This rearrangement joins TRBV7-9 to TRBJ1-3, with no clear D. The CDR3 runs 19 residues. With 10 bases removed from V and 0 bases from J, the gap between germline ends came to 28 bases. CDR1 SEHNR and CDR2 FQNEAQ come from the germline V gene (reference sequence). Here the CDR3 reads CAIEERHSGPRDSGNTIYF. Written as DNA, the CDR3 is TGTGCCATTGAAGAACGCCACAGTGGCCCTCGGGACTCTGGAAACACCATATATTTT.

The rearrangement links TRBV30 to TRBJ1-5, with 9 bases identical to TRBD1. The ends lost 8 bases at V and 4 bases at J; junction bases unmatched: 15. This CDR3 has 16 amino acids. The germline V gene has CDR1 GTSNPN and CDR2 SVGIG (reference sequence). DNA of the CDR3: TGTGCCAAGAGGCAATCCGGGACAGGGACGAATCAGCCCCAGCATTTT. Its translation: CAKRQSGTGTNQPQHF.

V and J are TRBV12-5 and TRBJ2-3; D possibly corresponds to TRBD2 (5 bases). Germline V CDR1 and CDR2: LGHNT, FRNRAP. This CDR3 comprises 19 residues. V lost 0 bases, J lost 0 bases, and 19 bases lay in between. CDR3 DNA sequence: TGTGCTAGTGGTTTGGTACGTCTAGCCGCTATGCCTAGCACAGATACGCAGTATTTT. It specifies CASGLVRLAAMPSTDTQYF.

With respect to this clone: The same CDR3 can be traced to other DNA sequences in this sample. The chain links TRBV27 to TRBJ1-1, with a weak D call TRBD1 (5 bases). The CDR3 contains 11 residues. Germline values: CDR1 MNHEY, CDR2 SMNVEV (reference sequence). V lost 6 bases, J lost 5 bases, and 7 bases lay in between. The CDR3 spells CASSRGTEAFF. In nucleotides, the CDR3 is TGTGCCAGCAGCCGGGGGACTGAAGCTTTCTTT.

CDR3 sequence (DNA): TGTGCCAGTACCGCAGGGGGCTTTCAGCCCCAGCATTTT. Protein sequence: CASTAGGFQPQHF. The rearrangement joins TRBV19 to TRBJ1-5; 8 bases line up with TRBD1. Germline values: CDR1 LNHDA, CDR2 SQIVND (reference sequence). The J segment lost 6 bases and the V segment lost 7 bases, leaving 5 bases of the junction unmatched. CDR3 length: 13 amino acids. Full variable domain (missing parts from reference TRBV19 and TRBJ1-5): DGGITQSPKYLFRKEGQNVTLSCEQNLNHDAMYWYRQDPGQGLRLIYYSQIVNDFQKGDIAEGYSVSREKKESFPLTVTSAQKNPTAFYLCASTAGGFQPQHFGDGTRLSIL.

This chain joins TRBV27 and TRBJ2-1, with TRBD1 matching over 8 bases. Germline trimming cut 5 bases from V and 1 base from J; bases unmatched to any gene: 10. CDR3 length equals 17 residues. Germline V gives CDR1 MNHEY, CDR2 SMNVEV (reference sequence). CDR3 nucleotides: TGTGCCAGCAGTCCACAGACAGGGGTTGGGTCCTACAATGAGCAGTTCTTC. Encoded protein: CASSPQTGVGSYNEQFF.

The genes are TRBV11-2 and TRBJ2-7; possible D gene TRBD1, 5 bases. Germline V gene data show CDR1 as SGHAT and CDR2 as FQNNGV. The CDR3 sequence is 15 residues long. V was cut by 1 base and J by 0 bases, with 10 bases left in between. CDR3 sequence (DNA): TGTGCCAGCAGCTTAGCCCAGGGCGTCTCCTACGAGCAGTACTTC. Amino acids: CASSLAQGVSYEQYF.

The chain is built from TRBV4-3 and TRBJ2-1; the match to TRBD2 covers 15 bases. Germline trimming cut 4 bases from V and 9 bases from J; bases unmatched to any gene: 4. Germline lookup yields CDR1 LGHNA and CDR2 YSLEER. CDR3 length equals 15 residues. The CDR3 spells CASSRWTSGRGEQFF. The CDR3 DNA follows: TGCGCCAGCAGCCGCTGGACTAGCGGGAGGGGTGAGCAGTTCTTC.

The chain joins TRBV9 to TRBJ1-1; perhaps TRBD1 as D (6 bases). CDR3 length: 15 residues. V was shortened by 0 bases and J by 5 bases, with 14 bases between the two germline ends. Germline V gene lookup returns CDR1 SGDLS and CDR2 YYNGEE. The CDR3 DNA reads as TGTGCCAGCAGCGTAGGGGGGCCCATTGGGACTGAAGCTTTCTTT. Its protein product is CASSVGGPIGTEAFF.

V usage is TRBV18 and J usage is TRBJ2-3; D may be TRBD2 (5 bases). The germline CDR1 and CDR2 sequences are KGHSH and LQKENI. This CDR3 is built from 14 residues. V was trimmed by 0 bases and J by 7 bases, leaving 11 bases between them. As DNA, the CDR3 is TGTGCCAGCTCACCACCCCGGAGGATGAATACGCAGTATTTT. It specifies CASSPPRRMNTQYF. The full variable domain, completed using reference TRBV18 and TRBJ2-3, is NAGVMQNPRHLVRRRGQEARLRCSPMKGHSHVYWYRQLPEEGLKFMVYLQKENIIDESGMPKERFSAEFPKEGPSILRIQQVVRGDSAAYFCASSPPRRMNTQYFGPGTRLTVL.

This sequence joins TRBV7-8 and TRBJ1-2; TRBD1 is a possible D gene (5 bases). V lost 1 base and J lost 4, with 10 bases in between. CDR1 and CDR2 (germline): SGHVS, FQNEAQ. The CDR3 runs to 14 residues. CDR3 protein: CASSLGGGVYGYTF. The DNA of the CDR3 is TGTGCCAGCAGCTTAGGGGGGGGAGTCTATGGCTACACCTTC.

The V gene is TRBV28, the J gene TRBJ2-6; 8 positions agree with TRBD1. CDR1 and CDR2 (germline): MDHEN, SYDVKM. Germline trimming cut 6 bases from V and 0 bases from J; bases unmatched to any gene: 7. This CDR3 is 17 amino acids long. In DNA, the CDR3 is TGTGCCAGCAGACCAACAGGGGGAGGCTCTGGGGCCAACGTCCTGACTTTC. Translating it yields CASRPTGGGSGANVLTF.

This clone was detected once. The CDR3 DNA sequence: TGCGCCAGCAGCCTCTCTAGCCCCCTTCCCTACAATGAGCAGTTCTTC. This codes for CASSLSSPLPYNEQFF. This rearrangement joins TRBV5-1 to TRBJ2-1, with D maybe TRBD2 (5 bases). This CDR3 has 16 residues. V gave up 4 bases and J gave up 2 bases, with 16 bases separating them. CDR1 is SGHRS and CDR2 is YFSETQ in the germline V gene.